In this sample, the clone carrying this TCR beta chain turned up a few times. The CDR3 covers 14 residues. Germline V gene sequence: CDR1 MNHEY, CDR2 SVGEGT. The germline V and J ends were trimmed by 6 bases and 2 bases, with 12 bases remaining between them. TCRdb independently ran MiXCR on the RT-PCR reads; one entry per CDR3 protein. The table records around 170,000 distinct CDR3 sequences, roughly 24% of them present only once. This entry comes from a study of patients and donors after allogeneic stem cell transplantation. Source material: blood, either unsorted or a sorted T cell fraction (not recorded which). V and J are TRBV6-2 or TRBV6-3 and TRBJ2-3; no reliable D call. The receptor was isolated from a human donor who was either an allogeneic HSCT recipient or a stem cell or donor lymphocyte infusion donor (not recorded which). It is not recorded whose cells these are; they may come from a transplant donor. In DNA form, the CDR3 reads TGTGCCAGCAGAGTGGAGAAGGTCACAGATACGCAGTATTTT. It translates to CASRVEKVTDTQYF.